The 27 T cell receptor beta chains listed next were all sequenced from one sample in a study of blood T cell repertoires in COVID-19. The assay was immunoSEQ multiplex PCR, and TCRdb's table has in-frame clones only and misses some. The profile shows 210,000 or so clones, around nine tenths of them singletons. Sequenced sample: peripheral blood. Source of these receptors: a woman aged 18-29 years who had recovered from COVID-19.

This clone appeared once. The V gene is TRBV15, the J gene TRBJ2-1; 8 bases agree with TRBD2. This CDR3 region has 15 residues. Germline CDR1 and CDR2: LNHNV and YYDKDF (reference sequence). Trimming removed 0 bases from V and 4 bases from J; junction bases left unmatched: 2. CDR3 amino acids: CATSRESGSYNEQFF. CDR3 nucleotide sequence: TGTGCCACCAGCAGAGAGAGCGGGAGTTACAATGAGCAGTTCTTC.

This clone has a single count. The chain couples TRBV5-6 to TRBJ1-5, with TRBD1 matching over 8 bases. V was pared by 2 bases and J by 2 bases, with 9 bases of the junction left unmatched. The length of the CDR3 is 17 residues. Germline V gene lookup returns CDR1 SGHDT and CDR2 YYEEEE. CDR3: CASSFGTGHIGNQPQHF. CDR3 coding DNA: TGTGCCAGCAGCTTCGGGACAGGACATATAGGCAATCAGCCCCAGCATTTT. Using reference TRBV5-6 and TRBJ1-5 for the parts outside the CDR3, the full variable domain is DAGVTQSPTHLIKTRGQQVTLRCSPKSGHDTVSWYQQALGQGPQFIFQYYEEEERQRGNFPDRFSGHQFPNYSSELNVNALLLGDSALYLCASSFGTGHIGNQPQHFGDGTRLSIL.

The chain combines TRBV12-3 or TRBV12-4 with TRBJ2-3; 7 nucleotides match TRBD2. The CDR3 contains 12 residues. Germline trimming cut 7 bases from V and 8 bases from J; bases unmatched to any gene: 6. The CDR3 is CASTLGGGTQYF. In DNA, the CDR3 is TGTGCCAGCACCCTGGGGGGGGGTACGCAGTATTTT.

This clone showed up just once. The V and J genes are TRBV27 and TRBJ2-7; D is perhaps TRBD2 (5 bases). Germline CDR1 reads MNHEY; CDR2 reads SMNVEV (reference sequence). V was clipped by 4 bases and J by 6 bases, with 10 bases between them. The CDR3 runs to 12 residues. In DNA form, the CDR3 reads TGTGCCAGCAGTTCGGGGAATTTCGAGCAGTACTTC. Residues: CASSSGNFEQYF.

This clone was seen a handful of times. The V call is TRBV4-2, the J call TRBJ2-2; 12 bases align to TRBD2. V shed 4 bases, J shed 4 bases, and the junction held 10 bases outside the gene matches. Germline V gene data show CDR1 as LGHNA and CDR2 as YNFKEQ. The CDR3 covers 18 residues. CDR3 sequence reads: CASSLRSGLAGSTGELFF. CDR3 bases: TGTGCCAGCAGCCTCCGGTCGGGACTAGCGGGCTCCACCGGGGAGCTGTTTTTT.

This rearrangement joins TRBV7-3 to TRBJ2-2, with unresolved D. V was pared by 4 bases and J by 6 bases, with 9 bases between. CDR3 size: 13 residues. Germline V gene sequence: CDR1 SGHTA, CDR2 FQGTGA. As DNA, the CDR3 is TGTGCCAGCAGCTCCTACCGCGCCGGGGAGCTGTTTTTT. Its protein is CASSSYRAGELFF.

This clone appeared a single time. The CDR3 spells CASSLALAGGIVSEQYF. The CDR3 DNA follows: TGTGCCAGCAGCTTAGCTCTAGCGGGAGGAATAGTTTCCGAGCAGTACTTC. This chain joins TRBV7-2 and TRBJ2-7; 11 bases agree with TRBD2. CDR1 is SGHTA, CDR2 FQGNSA, per germline. The V segment lost 0 bases and the J segment 6 bases; nucleotides outside the gene matches: 10. CDR3 length: 17 residues. Filled out from reference TRBV7-2 and TRBJ2-7, the complete variable domain reads GAGVSQSPSNKVTEKGKDVELRCDPISGHTALYWYRQSLGQGLEFLIYFQGNSAPDKSGLPSDRFSAERTGGSVSTLTIQRTQQEDSAVYLCASSLALAGGIVSEQYFGPGTRLTVT.

The chain is built from TRBV11-2 and TRBJ2-7; weak D call: TRBD2 (6 bases). Germline CDR1 is SGHAT and CDR2 is FQNNGV. Trimming took off 5 bases at V and 4 bases at J, with 9 bases between the two ends. The CDR3 runs to 12 residues. CDR3 region: CASSPGGYEQYF. CDR3 DNA: TGTGCCAGCAGCCCCGGGGGATACGAGCAGTACTTC.

This clone has only a few counts. The chain couples TRBV20-1 to TRBJ2-7; 8 bases agree with TRBD2. Losses at the gene ends were 3 bases for V and 5 bases for J; bases not matched to a gene: 12. The CDR3 runs 15 residues. Germline V gene data show CDR1 as DFQATT and CDR2 as SNEGSKA (reference sequence). The CDR3 DNA reads as TGCAGTGCTAGTGTAAGCGGGAGATCGGCGGACGAGCAGTACTTC. Translated, it gives CSASVSGRSADEQYF.

The genes are TRBV15 and TRBJ2-1; 7 nucleotides agree with TRBD2. CDR1 and CDR2 (germline): LNHNV, YYDKDF (reference sequence). CDR3 size: 15 residues. The junction had 9 bases not matched to a gene; V was cut back by 6 bases and J by 4 bases. The CDR3 loop is CATSKAGVNYNEQFF. The CDR3 bases are TGTGCCACCAGTAAGGCGGGAGTTAATTACAATGAGCAGTTCTTC. The whole variable domain, remainder taken from reference TRBV15 and TRBJ2-1, is DAMVIQNPRYQVTQFGKPVTLSCSQTLNHNVMYWYQQKSSQAPKLLFHYYDKDFNNEADTPDNFQSRRPNTSFCFLDIRSPGLGDTAMYLCATSKAGVNYNEQFFGPGTRLTVL.

The rearrangement uses TRBV5-1 and TRBJ2-5, with 8 bases aligning to TRBD1. The germline CDR1 and CDR2 sequences are SGHRS and YFSETQ. This CDR3 region has 14 residues. V shed 6 bases, J shed 5 bases, and the junction held 9 bases outside the gene matches. This CDR3 reads CASTLTGGLETQYF. CDR3 bases: TGCGCCAGCACGCTCACAGGGGGGTTGGAGACCCAGTACTTC.

The CDR3, as DNA: TGTGCCAGCAGCCAAGATCGGTTCAGGGTGAATGGCTACACCTTC. Its protein product is CASSQDRFRVNGYTF. This chain connects TRBV3-1 (or the pseudogene TRBV3-2) to TRBJ1-2, with TRBD1 as a possible D gene (5 bases). The CDR3 length is 15 residues. The germline V and J ends were trimmed by 0 bases and 6 bases, with 14 bases remaining between them. Germline assignment: CDR1 LGHDT and CDR2 YNNKEL (reference sequence).

The chain uses TRBV27 and TRBJ2-7; weak D call: TRBD1 (5 bases). The CDR3 covers 11 residues. Trimming stripped 3 bases from V and 7 bases from J, with 7 bases between. CDR1 is MNHEY, CDR2 SMNVEV, per germline (reference sequence). CDR3 sequence (DNA): TGTGCCAGCAGTTTTCAGGGTGAGCAGTACTTC. This codes for CASSFQGEQYF.

The rearrangement uses TRBV4-3 and TRBJ2-1; D call uncertain. The germline CDR1 and CDR2 sequences are LGHNA and YSLEER. Between the trimmed V and J ends, which lost 0 bases and 4 bases, there was a span of 13 bases. CDR3 length equals 16 residues. The CDR3 DNA is TGCGCCAGCAGCCAAGATTCGACGACATCTTACAATGAGCAGTTCTTC. Residues: CASSQDSTTSYNEQFF.

This rearrangement joins TRBV5-4 to TRBJ2-1, with 10 bases aligning to TRBD2. V dropped 1 base and J dropped 6; count of bases not matched to a gene: 10. The germline CDR1 and CDR2 sequences are SGHNT and YYREEE (reference sequence). The CDR3 sequence is 17 residues long. CDR3 residues: CASSLTASGSWINEQFF. CDR3 sequence (DNA): TGTGCCAGCAGCTTGACGGCTAGCGGGAGCTGGATCAATGAGCAGTTCTTC.

The chain carries TRBV6-6 and TRBJ2-7, with TRBD1 identical over 7 bases. V lost 4 bases and J lost 3; bases outside the gene matches: 12. The CDR3 is 16 amino acids. Germline V gene sequence: CDR1 MNHNY, CDR2 SVGAGI (reference sequence). The CDR3: CASSSNPGQLFYEQYF. In DNA form, the CDR3 reads TGTGCCAGCAGTTCGAATCCGGGACAGCTATTCTACGAGCAGTACTTC.

The chain combines TRBV12-3 or TRBV12-4 with TRBJ1-2, with unresolved D. The CDR3 spans 13 residues. Deletions cut 5 bases from V and 4 bases from J, with 11 bases between. CDR3 loop: CASSPGLTYGYTF. CDR3 in DNA: TGTGCCAGCAGTCCAGGACTGACCTATGGCTACACCTTC.

The chain is built from TRBV7-2 and TRBJ2-3; 10 bases fit TRBD2. CDR1 is SGHTA, CDR2 FQGNSA, per germline. V lost 5 bases to trimming and J lost 2 bases; unmatched junction nucleotides: 7. CDR3 length: 16 amino acids. CDR3 in amino acids: CASSELSGGYTDTQYF. Written as DNA, the CDR3 is TGTGCCAGCAGCGAACTTAGCGGGGGGTACACAGATACGCAGTATTTT.

This chain joins TRBV10-3 and TRBJ2-1; a possible D gene is TRBD1 (6 bases). Germline V lookup: CDR1 ENHRY, CDR2 SYGVKD. Trimming took off 4 bases at V and 9 bases at J, with 16 bases between the two ends. The CDR3 length is 14 residues. The CDR3 DNA is TGTGCCATCAGTGGGGGAACAGGGTTTGGTGAGCAGTTCTTC. The encoded protein is CAISGGTGFGEQFF.

This chain joins TRBV7-8 and TRBJ1-2; D gene uncertain. Per the germline V gene, CDR1 is SGHVS and CDR2 is FQNEAQ. Trimming left V 1 base short and J 4 bases short, with 10 bases between. The CDR3 is 14 amino acids. The CDR3 sequence: CASSLVDSTYGYTF. CDR3 nucleotides: TGTGCCAGCAGCTTAGTTGACTCAACCTATGGCTACACCTTC.

This rearrangement joins TRBV11-3 to TRBJ2-2; TRBD1 agrees at 7 bases. Germline CDR1 SGHNT, CDR2 YENEEA. V shed 5 bases and J 0 bases; nucleotides not matched to a gene: 6. This CDR3 spans 16 amino acids. The CDR3: CASSPPGTANTGELFF. The CDR3 DNA follows: TGTGCCAGCAGCCCGCCGGGGACAGCGAACACCGGGGAGCTGTTTTTT.

The J gene is TRBJ1-1, the V gene TRBV19; TRBD1 matches 10 bases. Per the germline V gene, CDR1 is LNHDA and CDR2 is SQIVND (reference sequence). Losses at the gene ends were 6 bases for V and 0 bases for J; bases not matched to a gene: 4. The CDR3 loop spans 15 amino acids. The CDR3 nucleotides are TGTGCCAGTAGGGGGACAGGGGCACTGAACACTGAAGCTTTCTTT. It yields the protein CASRGTGALNTEAFF.

The chain uses TRBV11-3 and TRBJ2-2, with D maybe TRBD2 (5 bases). V lost 3 bases and J lost 1, with 18 bases in between. The CDR3 covers 18 residues. Germline loops: CDR1 SGHNT, CDR2 YENEEA. The CDR3 reads CASSFGSYLQLNTGELFF. The CDR3 DNA is TGTGCCAGCAGCTTTGGGAGTTACCTCCAACTGAACACCGGGGAGCTGTTTTTT. Looking up the rest from reference TRBV11-3 and TRBJ2-2 gives the full variable domain: EAGVVQSPRYKIIEKKQPVAFWCNPISGHNTLYWYLQNLGQGPELLIRYENEEAVDDSQLPKDRFSAERLKGVDSTLKIQPAELGDSAVYLCASSFGSYLQLNTGELFFGEGSRLTVL.

The chain employs TRBV9 and TRBJ2-2; 9 bases agree with TRBD1. Germline V gives CDR1 SGDLS, CDR2 YYNGEE. This CDR3 is built from 12 residues. The V gene end was trimmed by 9 bases and the J gene end by 8 bases; junction bases not matched to a gene: 5. CDR3 nucleotide sequence: TGTGCCACCGGACAGGGGAGGGGGGAGCTGTTTTTT. This translates into CATGQGRGELFF.

The V gene is TRBV19, the J gene TRBJ1-2; TRBD1 aligns across 10 bases. CDR1 is LNHDA, CDR2 SQIVND, per germline (reference sequence). The V and J ends lost 6 bases and 2 bases, in that order; junction bases with no gene match: 3. The CDR3 covers 14 residues. CDR3 residues: CASRRTGGNYGYTF. In DNA form, the CDR3 reads TGTGCCAGTAGGCGGACAGGGGGAAACTATGGCTACACCTTC.

This CDR3 is CASSISGDTQYF. In nucleotides, the CDR3 is TGTGCCAGTAGTATTTCGGGGGATACGCAGTATTTT. V is TRBV19 and J is TRBJ2-3; D possibly corresponds to TRBD2 (5 bases). The CDR3 extends over 12 amino acids. V was shortened by 3 bases and J by 6 bases, with 7 bases between the two germline ends. Germline CDR1 reads LNHDA; CDR2 reads SQIVND (reference sequence).

J is TRBJ2-1 and V is TRBV7-2, with D hard to call. This CDR3 has 17 amino acids. Trimming pared 5 bases from V and 4 bases from J, leaving 21 bases between. Germline CDR1 is SGHTA and CDR2 is FQGNSA. Here the CDR3 DNA reads TGTGCCAGCAGCCTCCGCGTTGGCGGTCTGGGTTACAATGAGCAGTTCTTC. Translation gives CASSLRVGGLGYNEQFF.